A selection of T cell receptor beta chains follows, all from one sample in a study of blood T cell repertoires in COVID-19. The method was immunoSEQ multiplex PCR; TCRdb's version includes in-frame clones alone and lacks a portion of them. Of 25,000 to 30,000 clones listed, about nine tenths are singletons. Material: peripheral blood. Receptor source: a man aged 45-60 years with active COVID-19. The CDR3 runs from the conserved cysteine through the conserved F or W. The order of the fields is V gene, D gene, J gene, clone size, CDR3 DNA, CDR3 protein. The D gene is left open where the match is weak. A clone size is listed for some rows: how often the clone was seen (once, few, many), or a class if it is expanded.

TRBV6-6	-	TRBJ1-1	-	TGTGCCAGCAGCGCCCCATCAGGGGTCGGAGGCACTGAAGCTTTCTTT	CASSAPSGVGGTEAFF
TRBV15	TRBD2	TRBJ2-1	-	TGTGCCACCAGCAGTCGACTAGCGGGGGGATCCTACAATGAGCAGTTCTTC	CATSSRLAGGSYNEQFF
TRBV19	TRBD1	TRBJ1-5	-	TGTGCCAGTAGCCTTGTTGGGACAGGTTATCAGCCCCAGCATTTT	CASSLVGTGYQPQHF
TRBV6-5	-	TRBJ1-5	-	TGTGCCAGCATTATTGGGGCAGTTCCTAATCAGCCCCAGCATTTT	CASIIGAVPNQPQHF
TRBV2	TRBD2	TRBJ2-3	-	TGTGCCATACCTTTTGCGGGAGGGCCAGATACGCAGTATTTT	CAIPFAGGPDTQYF
TRBV11-2	-	TRBJ1-1	-	TGTGCCAGCAGCTTAGAACTCTCCAATGAAGCTTTCTTT	CASSLELSNEAFF
TRBV2	-	TRBJ1-5	-	TGTGCCAGCAGTGAATCTAACAGCTATCAGCCCCAGCATTTT	CASSESNSYQPQHF
TRBV7-2	TRBD2	TRBJ2-5	-	TGTGCCAGCAGCCCCGGGGGGGGCCAAGAGACCCAGTACTTC	CASSPGGGQETQYF
TRBV5-1	-	TRBJ2-2	-	TGCGCCAGCAGCTTGGCTATTACGAACACCGGGGAGCTGTTTTTT	CASSLAITNTGELFF
TRBV28	TRBD2	TRBJ2-3	-	TGTGCCAGCAGTTTAACCCTAGCGGGGGGCACAGATACGCAGTATTTT	CASSLTLAGGTDTQYF
TRBV4-3	TRBD2	TRBJ2-1	-	TGCGCCAGCAGCCAAGGAATAGGACTAGCGGGAACCTACAATGAGCAGTTCTTC	CASSQGIGLAGTYNEQFF
TRBV5-4	-	TRBJ2-5	once	TGTGCCAGCAGCTTTCGGGGTGGTGGGACCCAGTACTTC	CASSFRGGGTQYF
TRBV14	-	TRBJ2-2	-	TGTGCCAGCAGCCAGGGTCTAGTAATGACCGGGGAGCTGTTTTTT	CASSQGLVMTGELFF
TRBV27	-	TRBJ1-2	-	TGTGCCAGCAGTTTGGGCCAGGGGCTGAACTATGGCTACACCTTC	CASSLGQGLNYGYTF
TRBV5-6	-	TRBJ2-1	once	TGTGCCAGCAGCTTGGAGCCTCTCCAATACCCCAATGAGCAGTTCTTC	CASSLEPLQYPNEQFF
TRBV4-1	-	TRBJ1-1	-	TGCGCCAGCAGCCAGGTGACAGCGAACACTGAAGCTTTCTTT	CASSQVTANTEAFF
TRBV5-1	TRBD1	TRBJ1-1	once	TGCGCCAGCAGCGTACAGGGGAAGGCCGTTGAAGCTTTCTTT	CASSVQGKAVEAFF
TRBV3-1/TRBV3-2	-	TRBJ2-2	-	TGTGCCAGCAGCCAAGAGGGGCTGACCGGGGAGCTGTTTTTT	CASSQEGLTGELFF
TRBV7-2	TRBD1	TRBJ1-1	-	TGTGCCAGCAGCTTAGCAATCAGGGGGCTGTATGAGTACACTGAAGCTTTCTTT	CASSLAIRGLYEYTEAFF
TRBV11-3	-	TRBJ2-1	once	TGTGCCAGCAGCTTAAGGGGATCGGATGAGCAGTTCTTC	CASSLRGSDEQFF
TRBV18	TRBD1	TRBJ1-3	-	TGTGCCAGCTCAACGAGGACAGGGGGCTCAAACACCATATATTTT	CASSTRTGGSNTIYF
TRBV10-3	-	TRBJ2-5	-	TGTGCCATCAGTGAGTCCAACCAAGAGACCCAGTACTTC	CAISESNQETQYF
TRBV9	-	TRBJ1-5	-	TGTGCCAGCAGCGCTGAATCAGGGTTGGGGCAGCCCCAGCATTTT	CASSAESGLGQPQHF
TRBV11-3	-	TRBJ1-4	once	TGTGCCAGCAGCTCCGGGACGGAAGGGGGGGAACTGTTTTTT	CASSSGTEGGELFF
TRBV11-2	-	TRBJ1-5	-	TGTGCCAGCAGCTTAAGTTCCGGGAATCAGCCCCAGCATTTT	CASSLSSGNQPQHF
TRBV6-2/TRBV6-3	-	TRBJ2-7	-	TGTGCCAGCAGTTACCTGGACGGGAGTGTGGACTTC	CASSYLDGSVDF
TRBV19	-	TRBJ1-2	-	TGTGCCAGTAGTTTCCGGACAGAATCTAACTATGGCTACACCTTC	CASSFRTESNYGYTF
TRBV5-8	-	TRBJ1-1	-	TGTGCCAGCAGCTTGCTAGTCGTGAACACTGAAGCTTTCTTT	CASSLLVVNTEAFF
TRBV6-2/TRBV6-3	TRBD1	TRBJ1-5	-	TGTGCCAGCAGCCCCAGGACAGGGGGCAATCAGCCCCAGCATTTT	CASSPRTGGNQPQHF
TRBV11-2	TRBD1	TRBJ2-3	-	TGTGCCAGCAGCTTTTACCGACAGGGGGCTACAGATACGCAGTATTTT	CASSFYRQGATDTQYF
TRBV18	-	TRBJ2-1	-	TGTGCCAGCTCACTCAGGGGGGCCTACAATGAGCAGTTCTTC	CASSLRGAYNEQFF
TRBV5-6	TRBD1	TRBJ2-5	-	TGTGCCAGCAGCTTCGGGTCCCAGGGGGCCCGAGAGACCCAGTACTTC	CASSFGSQGARETQYF
TRBV9	-	TRBJ2-7	-	TGTGCCAGCAGCGGACAGAGCTACGAGCAGTACTTC	CASSGQSYEQYF
TRBV5-4	TRBD2	TRBJ2-7	-	TGTGCCAGCAGCCATACTGCGAACGGGGGGTTCGAGCAGTACTTC	CASSHTANGGFEQYF
TRBV28	TRBD1	TRBJ1-2	-	TGTGCCAGCACCCTGATGGACAGGGGCCTGGGCTACACCTTC	CASTLMDRGLGYTF
TRBV6-5	TRBD1	TRBJ1-5	once	TGTGCCAGCAGTTATGGGACAGGGGGCCATCAGCCCCAGCATTTT	CASSYGTGGHQPQHF
TRBV19	-	TRBJ1-2	-	TGTGCCAGTAGTAACGGGGGTGTCTATGGCTACACCTTC	CASSNGGVYGYTF
TRBV10-3	-	TRBJ2-7	-	TGTGCCACCACAGGGCCCCTCTACGAGCAGTACTTC	CATTGPLYEQYF
TRBV12-3/TRBV12-4	-	TRBJ1-3	-	TGTGCCAGCAGTTTTATGGGCGGAAACACCATATATTTT	CASSFMGGNTIYF
TRBV11-2	TRBD1	TRBJ1-3	-	TGTGCCAGCAGCGAAAACAGGGGGTACTCTGGAAACACCATATATTTT	CASSENRGYSGNTIYF
TRBV9	TRBD1	TRBJ1-1	-	TGTGCCAGCAGCGCCGCAAACAGGGGAGCTTTCTTT	CASSAANRGAFF
TRBV28	-	TRBJ2-5	-	TGTGCCAGCAGTGGGACATTTGGGACCCAGTACTTC	CASSGTFGTQYF
TRBV7-3	TRBD1	TRBJ2-1	-	TGTGCCAGCAGCCCGTGGACAGGAAATGAGCAGTTCTTC	CASSPWTGNEQFF
TRBV6-5	-	TRBJ1-1	-	TGTGCCAGCAGTTACGGGAAGGAGGAAAACACTGAAGCTTTCTTT	CASSYGKEENTEAFF
TRBV29-1	-	TRBJ1-2	-	TGCAGCGTTGAAGAACGAAGGGACATCCTGGGCTACACCTTC	CSVEERRDILGYTF
TRBV5-1	-	TRBJ1-3	-	TGCGCCAGCAGCTTTGGCACAGACTCTGGAAACACCATATATTTT	CASSFGTDSGNTIYF